A selection of T cell receptor beta chains follows, all from one sample in a study of OX40 agonist ivuxolimab in advanced cancers. Some clones are missing from TCRdb's copy, which holds only in-frame ones; the method was immunoSEQ multiplex PCR. The repertoire holds under 100,000 clones, with under 95% as singletons. This material consisted of CD4+ or CD8+ T cells sorted from blood, taken in a trial of the OX40 agonist ivuxolimab. Receptors were obtained from an adult with an advanced solid tumor such as melanoma, head and neck, liver or kidney cancer. Each CDR3 is given with its conserved first and last residue. A D gene is named only where the DNA matches it firmly. A clone size is listed for some rows: how often the clone was seen (once, few, many), or a class if it is expanded.

v_call	j_call	d_call	clone_size	cdr3_nt	cdr3_aa
TRBV10-3	TRBJ1-5	-	-	TGTGCCATCAGTGAGTCGACGGGGGGCAATCAGCCCCAGCATTTT	CAISESTGGNQPQHF
TRBV7-2	TRBJ2-7	-	-	TGTGCCAGCAGCACTATGCCCGGGACACTAAACGAGCAGTACTTC	CASSTMPGTLNEQYF
TRBV7-9	TRBJ2-1	-	-	TGTGCCAGCAGCTTACCAGGGCTGGGTGAGCAGTTCTTC	CASSLPGLGEQFF
TRBV7-6	TRBJ2-7	TRBD1	-	TGTGCCAGCAGCTCACGTCCCGGGACAGGGCCCTACGAGCAGTACTTC	CASSSRPGTGPYEQYF
TRBV4-3	TRBJ2-5	TRBD1	-	TGCGCCAGCAGCCAAGCCATGACAGGGGCGGAGGAGACCCAGTACTTC	CASSQAMTGAEETQYF
TRBV10-3	TRBJ2-7	-	-	TGTGCCATCAGTTCCACAGATAACTACGAGCAGTACTTC	CAISSTDNYEQYF
TRBV19	TRBJ2-7	-	-	TGTGCCAGTAGTATAAATCGCGAGCAGTACTTC	CASSINREQYF
TRBV5-1	TRBJ2-5	-	-	TGCGCCAGCAGCTTCCCCGGGGGAGAGACCCAGTACTTC	CASSFPGGETQYF
TRBV6-4	TRBJ2-1	TRBD1	-	TGTGCCAGCAGTGACTCTGTGGACAGGGGAATAAATGAGCAGTTCTTC	CASSDSVDRGINEQFF
TRBV6-5	TRBJ1-6	-	-	TGTGCCAGCAGTTACGCCGAGGGACATACCACCCTCCACTTT	CASSYAEGHTTLHF
TRBV9	TRBJ2-4	-	-	TGTGCCAGCAGCGTATCAGGGACGGAAAACATTCAGTACTTC	CASSVSGTENIQYF
TRBV10-1	TRBJ1-3	-	once	TGCGCCAGCAGGAACAGATTCCTAGGGGGCTCTGGAAACACCATATATTTT	CASRNRFLGGSGNTIYF
TRBV13	TRBJ2-2	-	-	TGTGCCAGCACCGGGACTGAGAACACCGGGGAGCTGTTTTTT	CASTGTENTGELFF
TRBV29-1	TRBJ1-1	TRBD1	once	TGCAGCGTCCTGATACTCGGACAGGGAGCCACTGAAGCTTTCTTT	CSVLILGQGATEAFF
TRBV11-3	TRBJ2-7	-	-	TGTGCCAGCAGCTTAGGGCCTGCCGGTTCCTACGAGCAGTACTTC	CASSLGPAGSYEQYF
TRBV5-6	TRBJ1-1	-	-	TGTGCCAGCAGCCTCGCTAGACAGGCTCCCTATGAAGCTTTCTTT	CASSLARQAPYEAFF
TRBV27	TRBJ2-7	TRBD1	-	TGTGCCAGCAGTTTTGAGACAGGGGGCTACGAGCAGTACTTC	CASSFETGGYEQYF
TRBV7-9	TRBJ2-1	-	-	TGTGCCAGCAGCTTAGTCAGTTACAATGAGCAGTTCTTC	CASSLVSYNEQFF
TRBV10-3	TRBJ2-3	-	-	TGTGCCATCAGTTCAGGGGTAGATACGCAGTATTTT	CAISSGVDTQYF
TRBV15	TRBJ2-7	-	-	TGTGCCACCAGCACCACAGGGGAGCAGTACTTC	CATSTTGEQYF
TRBV13	TRBJ2-7	TRBD1	-	TGTGCCTCCTCCGGGGACAGCCCCTACGAGCAGTACTTC	CASSGDSPYEQYF
TRBV6-1	TRBJ1-4	-	-	TGTGCCAGCAGTGTGGGGGTGACTAATGAAAAACTGTTTTTT	CASSVGVTNEKLFF
TRBV5-6	TRBJ1-1	TRBD1	-	TGTGCCAGCAGCATGGACAGGAGGAACACTGAAGCTTTCTTT	CASSMDRRNTEAFF
TRBV4-1	TRBJ2-7	TRBD1	-	TGCGCCAGCAGCCAAGTACAGGGGGGAGGCGAGCAGTACTTC	CASSQVQGGGEQYF
TRBV23-1	TRBJ1-5	TRBD1	-	TGCGCTCGGGGACAGGGGGTCGATCAGCCCCAGCATTTT	CARGQGVDQPQHF
TRBV27	TRBJ1-1	-	-	TGTGCCAGCAGTTTAGGGACACCCCACCTGAACACTGAAGCTTTCTTT	CASSLGTPHLNTEAFF